Below, 20 T cell receptor beta chains from the same sample are listed, as sequenced in a study of spatial heterogeneity in lung cancer. General study findings and limits: Higher tumor mutation counts went along with higher counts of expanded intratumoral alpha and beta TCRs.

These receptors have no identified antigens. Noted time point: sample taken at primary tumor resection. MiXCR, run by TCRdb on the 5' RACE reads, gives a single entry per CDR3 protein. The sample has 7,000 to 8,000 distinct CDR3 sequences, approximately 9% seen once. The sample here was lung tumor tissue, taken at surgery. Every receptor here comes from a male donor with early-stage non-small cell lung cancer.

This clonotype counts as medium-sized. Because the library targeted alpha chains, this beta chain is an off-target read whose size means little. The V and J genes are TRBV7-2 and TRBJ2-1; 9 bases map to TRBD2. V lost 2 bases, J lost 0 bases, and 2 bases stayed unmatched. CDR3 size: 16 residues. In germline, CDR1 is SGHTA, CDR2 FQGNSA. This CDR3 reads CASSLNSGSSYNEQFF. The DNA of the CDR3 is TGTGCCAGCAGCTTAAATAGCGGGAGCTCCTACAATGAGCAGTTCTTC.

This clonotype showed up many times. This beta chain is a stray read from a library made for alpha chains; its abundance is not meaningful. The rearrangement joins TRBV20-1 to TRBJ1-5; TRBD1 aligns across 8 bases. V shed 2 bases and J 4 bases; nucleotides not matched to a gene: 1. The germline V gene encodes CDR1 DFQATT and CDR2 SNEGSKA (reference sequence). The CDR3 has 13 amino acids. CDR3 region: CSARWTGNQPQHF. CDR3 nucleotide sequence: TGCAGTGCTAGATGGACAGGGAATCAGCCCCAGCATTTT.

Judged by abundance, this clonotype is medium-sized. This beta chain is off target for a library built for alpha chains, so its abundance means little. The V gene is TRBV5-1, the J gene TRBJ1-4, with TRBD1 identical over 7 bases. Germline CDR1 reads SGHRS; CDR2 reads YFSETQ. The CDR3 loop spans 15 amino acids. V shed 5 bases and J 7 bases; nucleotides not matched to a gene: 11. This CDR3 reads CASRSQGDPPEKLFF. Written as DNA, the CDR3 is TGCGCCAGCAGGAGTCAGGGGGACCCTCCTGAAAAACTGTTTTTT.

The table lists this clonotype with many counts. A library made for alpha chains picked up this beta chain off target, so its size means little. The rearrangement joins TRBV5-1 to TRBJ2-1; D possibly corresponds to TRBD2 (5 bases). Trimming left V 0 bases short and J 2 bases short, with 9 bases between. Germline CDR1 and CDR2: SGHRS and YFSETQ. The CDR3 contains 15 residues. The CDR3 sequence: CASSLDRGTYNEQFF. The CDR3 nucleotides read TGCGCCAGCAGCTTGGACCGGGGTACCTACAATGAGCAGTTCTTC.

This clonotype was seen only a few times. This beta chain is an unintended read in a library built for alpha chains; its size means little. The chain uses TRBV10-3 and TRBJ2-3; 9 nucleotides align to TRBD2. CDR3 size: 13 residues. Unmatched junction bases numbered 6, after V lost 11 bases and J lost 3 bases. The germline gives CDR1 ENHRY, CDR2 SYGVKD. The CDR3 sequence is CASRLAETDTQYF. The DNA for the CDR3 is TGTGCCTCCCGACTAGCGGAAACAGATACGCAGTATTTT.

By proportion, this clonotype is medium-sized. This beta chain slipped into a library made for alpha chains as a stray read, so its size is not meaningful. The J gene is TRBJ2-1, the V gene TRBV18; 15 nucleotides agree with TRBD2. This CDR3 has 16 amino acids. Germline lookup yields CDR1 KGHSH and CDR2 LQKENI. V trimming: 5 bases; J trimming: 7 bases; junction bases outside the gene matches: 6. CDR3 DNA: TGTGCCAGCTCAGTCTTGGGACTAGCGGGAGGAAATGAGCAGTTCTTC. Residues: CASSVLGLAGGNEQFF.

This clonotype has at least ten counts. This beta chain was picked up by a library intended for alpha chains and is off target, so its count carries little meaning. The chain is built from TRBV15 and TRBJ2-1, with D perhaps matching TRBD1 (6 bases). The CDR3 length is 15 residues. CDR1 and CDR2 from the germline V gene are LNHNV and YYDKDF (reference sequence). The germline V and J ends were trimmed by 0 bases and 7 bases, with 13 bases remaining between them. In nucleotides, the CDR3 is TGTGCCACCAGCAGAGAGGGCAGGGGATTGAATGAGCAGTTCTTC. This gives the protein CATSREGRGLNEQFF.

This clonotype was counted many times. For a library built for alpha chains, this beta chain is a stray read; little rests on its size. The CDR3, as DNA: TGCAGTGTTAGGTTGGGGGCAGGGGAGACCCAGTACTTC. Its protein product is CSVRLGAGETQYF. This rearrangement joins TRBV20-1 to TRBJ2-5; tentatively, D is TRBD1 (6 bases). Germline loops: CDR1 DFQATT, CDR2 SNEGSKA (reference sequence). The V and J ends lost 7 bases and 5 bases respectively, with 17 bases between them. The CDR3 is made up of 13 amino acids.

By share, this clonotype counts as medium-sized. With the library built for alpha chains, this beta chain is off target and its frequency is not meaningful. This chain links TRBV24-1 with TRBJ2-2; the match to TRBD2 covers 11 bases. With V trimmed by 4 bases and J by 1 base, 7 bases remained unmatched. The germline gives CDR1 KGHDR, CDR2 SFDVKD. The CDR3 consists of 18 residues. CDR3 bases: TGTGCCACCAGTGACAGAGGGACTAGCGGATTGAACACCGGGGAGCTGTTTTTT. It is translated as CATSDRGTSGLNTGELFF.

This clonotype showed up many times. This beta chain appears as a stray read in a library generated for alpha chains; its size is not informative. The rearrangement joins TRBV7-9 to TRBJ1-5, with D maybe TRBD1 (5 bases). This CDR3 has 12 residues. Germline V gene data show CDR1 as SEHNR and CDR2 as FQNEAQ (reference sequence). The V end was cut by 5 bases, the J end by 5 bases, with 7 bases between. CDR3 DNA: TGTGCCAGCAGCCGGGACGATCAGCCCCAGCATTTT. Its protein product is CASSRDDQPQHF.

By its share, this clonotype is medium-sized. The library was built for alpha chains, so this beta chain is an off-target read and its size means little. V usage is TRBV7-2 and J usage is TRBJ2-5; D is possibly TRBD1 or TRBD2 (6 bases each). Germline CDR1 and CDR2: SGHTA and FQGNSA. Trimming stripped 6 bases from V and 5 bases from J, with 22 bases between. The CDR3 loop spans 16 amino acids. This chain's CDR3 is CASSYASWGAGETQYF. The CDR3 region has the DNA TGTGCCAGCAGTTACGCCTCCTGGGGGGCAGGGGAGACCCAGTACTTC.

In its sample, this clonotype ranks as medium-sized. In a library made to pick up alpha chains, this beta chain is a stray read with a size that means little. V and J are TRBV20-1 and TRBJ1-1; D not resolved. The length of the CDR3 is 12 residues. V shed 7 bases and J shed 5 bases, with 14 bases lying between them. Germline values: CDR1 DFQATT, CDR2 SNEGSKA (reference sequence). In DNA form, the CDR3 reads TGCAGTGGCGGACGGTCGAGGACTGAAGCTTTCTTT. It specifies CSGGRSRTEAFF.

In this sample, this clonotype turned up many times. This beta chain is a stray read from a library made for alpha chains; its abundance is not meaningful. J is TRBJ1-1 and V is TRBV28; no reliable D call. Trimming shortened V by 6 bases and J by 2 bases, and 10 bases separated the two germline ends. This CDR3 comprises 13 residues. Per germline, CDR1 MDHEN and CDR2 SYDVKM. CDR3 sequence: CASSRQINTEAFF. Written as DNA, the CDR3 is TGTGCCAGCAGCCGTCAGATAAACACTGAAGCTTTCTTT.

This clonotype has at least ten counts. The library was designed around alpha chains, so this beta chain is a stray read whose abundance carries little weight. The chain combines TRBV6-5 with TRBJ2-7; D possibly corresponds to TRBD1 (6 bases). This CDR3 is 15 amino acids long. Trimming removed 2 bases at V and 4 bases at J, with 15 bases between. CDR1 is MNHEY and CDR2 is SVGAGI in the germline V gene. CDR3 protein: CASSYDDRIRYEQYF. In nucleotides, the CDR3 is TGTGCCAGCAGTTACGACGACAGGATTCGGTACGAGCAGTACTTC.

This clonotype came up many times. This beta chain came through as a stray read in a library set up for alpha chains, and its size says little. The gene calls are TRBV11-2 and TRBJ2-5; a possible D gene is TRBD2 (6 bases). The CDR3 consists of 15 residues. V lost 5 bases and J 2 bases, leaving 15 bases between the germline ends. Germline loops: CDR1 SGHAT, CDR2 FQNNGV. The CDR3 protein is CASSLRRDLQETQYF. CDR3 bases: TGTGCCAGCAGCCTAAGGAGGGACTTACAAGAGACCCAGTACTTC. Complete variable domain (other parts from reference TRBV11-2 and TRBJ2-5): EAGVAQSPRYKIIEKRQSVAFWCNPISGHATLYWYQQILGQGPKLLIQFQNNGVVDDSQLPKDRFSAERLKGVDSTLKIQPAKLEDSAVYLCASSLRRDLQETQYFGPGTRLLVL.

By share of the sample, this clonotype is medium-sized. This beta chain is a stray sequence in a library constructed for alpha chains; its clone size is not meaningful. The genes are TRBV5-1 and TRBJ2-2; D is ambiguous. Trimming stripped 2 bases from V and 3 bases from J, with 5 bases between. The CDR3 consists of 13 residues. Germline V gene data show CDR1 as SGHRS and CDR2 as YFSETQ. CDR3: CASSFLDTGELFF. The DNA for the CDR3 is TGCGCCAGCAGCTTTCTAGACACCGGGGAGCTGTTTTTT.

With regard to this clonotype: This beta chain is an off-target read within a library intended for alpha chains, so its frequency means little. This rearrangement joins TRBV7-2 to TRBJ2-4; the match to TRBD2 covers 8 bases. The CDR3 contains 18 residues. With 3 bases clipped from V and 0 bases from J, the junction kept 10 bases outside the gene matches. Germline lookup yields CDR1 SGHTA and CDR2 FQGNSA. CDR3 DNA: TGTGCCAGCAGCTTGGACTCGAGCGGGAGTCTAGCCAAAAACATTCAGTACTTC. Its translation: CASSLDSSGSLAKNIQYF. Combining the CDR3 with reference TRBV7-2 and TRBJ2-4 gives the whole variable domain GAGVSQSPSNKVTEKGKDVELRCDPISGHTALYWYRQSLGQGLEFLIYFQGNSAPDKSGLPSDRFSAERTGGSVSTLTIQRTQQEDSAVYLCASSLDSSGSLAKNIQYFGAGTRLSVL.

This clonotype was observed a handful of times. This beta chain turned up in a library designed for alpha chains; as an off-target read, its abundance says little. The chain joins TRBV12-3 or TRBV12-4 to TRBJ2-1; D is uncertain. This CDR3 contains 12 residues. Between the trimmed V and J ends, which lost 3 bases and 9 bases, there was a span of 9 bases. Here the CDR3 reads CASSFGRREQFF. In DNA, the CDR3 is TGTGCCAGCAGTTTCGGCAGGCGTGAGCAGTTCTTC.

This clonotype was observed at least ten times. Since it is a stray read in a library aimed at alpha chains, this beta chain has a size that is not meaningful. V usage is TRBV20-1 and J usage is TRBJ2-5; D could derive from TRBD1 or TRBD2 (5 bases each). CDR3 size: 17 residues. The germline CDR1 and CDR2 sequences are DFQATT and SNEGSKA (reference sequence). V lost 3 bases, J lost 2 bases, and 22 bases lay in between. The CDR3 bases are TGCAGTGCTAGCGGGGCTCACGTAATTGGTACACAAGAGACCCAGTACTTC. This encodes CSASGAHVIGTQETQYF.

This clonotype was observed many times. This beta chain represents an off-target read in a library built for alpha chains; its size is of limited meaning. This chain connects TRBV6-1 to TRBJ2-2; 9 bases are a match to TRBD2. CDR3 size: 16 residues. The V segment lost 4 bases and the J segment 8 bases; nucleotides outside the gene matches: 11. Germline loops: CDR1 MNHNS, CDR2 SASEGT. The CDR3 region is CASSGLVAGVGGELFF. The CDR3 nucleotides are TGTGCCAGCAGTGGGCTCGTAGCGGGAGTGGGAGGGGAGCTGTTTTTT.